A selection of T cell receptor beta chains follows, all from one sample in a study of tumor-infiltrating lymphocytes in localized non-small cell lung cancer. Profiled with immunoSEQ multiplex PCR; TCRdb holds only in-frame clones, not every one. Seen here are around 3,800 clones, 70% to 80% observed once, and the top ten hold about 9.1%. The sample consisted of uninvolved lung tissue not adjacent to the tumor. Source of these receptors: a human donor with non-small cell lung cancer. CDR3s include the opening cysteine and the closing phenylalanine or tryptophan. The D gene is left open where the match is weak. Where a row states a size, it is once, few, many or the class of an expanded clone; other rows omit it.

cdr3_nt: TGCGCCAGCAGTCTCCGTCCTAGGACCTACGAGCAGTACTTC
cdr3_aa: CASSLRPRTYEQYF
d_call: -
v_call: TRBV10-2
j_call: TRBJ2-7
clone_size: -

cdr3_nt: TGTGCCAGCAGTGAAGCCCAGGCTGTGGACACTGAAGCTTTCTTT
cdr3_aa: CASSEAQAVDTEAFF
d_call: -
v_call: TRBV6-1
j_call: TRBJ1-1
clone_size: -

cdr3_nt: TGTGCCAGCAGCCATCGGACTAGCGGGACCCCTGGGGTGTTCTACGAGCAGTACTTC
cdr3_aa: CASSHRTSGTPGVFYEQYF
d_call: TRBD2
v_call: TRBV14
j_call: TRBJ2-7
clone_size: -

cdr3_nt: TGTGCCAGCAGCACCGGCCACACCGGGGGCCAAGAGACCCAGTACTTC
cdr3_aa: CASSTGHTGGQETQYF
d_call: -
v_call: TRBV7-2
j_call: TRBJ2-5
clone_size: -

cdr3_nt: TGTGCCAGCAGCTCTTCAGGTGGCCCCTATGGCTACACCTTC
cdr3_aa: CASSSSGGPYGYTF
d_call: -
v_call: TRBV13
j_call: TRBJ1-2
clone_size: -

cdr3_nt: TGCGCCAGCGCTAGGACAGGGGCCGAGAACGAAAAACTGTTTTTT
cdr3_aa: CASARTGAENEKLFF
d_call: TRBD1
v_call: TRBV10-2
j_call: TRBJ1-4
clone_size: -

cdr3_nt: TGTGCCAGCGGGAGGGGTTTGAACACCGGGGAGCTGTTTTTT
cdr3_aa: CASGRGLNTGELFF
d_call: TRBD2
v_call: TRBV7-9
j_call: TRBJ2-2
clone_size: -

cdr3_nt: TGTGCCAGCTCACCGGCGGCCGGGACAGAGTATGGCTACACCTTC
cdr3_aa: CASSPAAGTEYGYTF
d_call: TRBD1
v_call: TRBV18
j_call: TRBJ1-2
clone_size: once

cdr3_nt: TGCGCCAGCAGCTTGGGCCACCGTCGCACTGAAGCTTTCTTT
cdr3_aa: CASSLGHRRTEAFF
d_call: -
v_call: TRBV5-1
j_call: TRBJ1-1
clone_size: -

cdr3_nt: TGCGCCAGCGGGACAGGATTGAACACTGAAGCTTTCTTT
cdr3_aa: CASGTGLNTEAFF
d_call: TRBD1
v_call: TRBV5-1
j_call: TRBJ1-1
clone_size: few

cdr3_nt: TGCGCCAGCAGACAAACAGGGTTTTTAAGCCGCTATGGCTACACCTTC
cdr3_aa: CASRQTGFLSRYGYTF
d_call: -
v_call: TRBV5-1
j_call: TRBJ1-2
clone_size: -

cdr3_nt: TGTGCCAGCAGCTTAGCGGGACACCGGAATTCACCCCTCCACTTT
cdr3_aa: CASSLAGHRNSPLHF
d_call: -
v_call: TRBV7-9
j_call: TRBJ1-6
clone_size: -

cdr3_nt: TGTGCCAGCAAGATGGGGGAATTCAATCAGCCCCAGCATTTT
cdr3_aa: CASKMGEFNQPQHF
d_call: -
v_call: TRBV6-1
j_call: TRBJ1-5
clone_size: -

cdr3_nt: TGTGCCTGGAGTAAGTCGGGGGGGCGAGAGCAGTACTTC
cdr3_aa: CAWSKSGGREQYF
d_call: TRBD2
v_call: TRBV30
j_call: TRBJ2-7
clone_size: -

cdr3_nt: TGTGCCAGCAGCTTTCAAATTGGAGCGGGAGTTGAGCAGTTCTTC
cdr3_aa: CASSFQIGAGVEQFF
d_call: TRBD2
v_call: TRBV11-2
j_call: TRBJ2-1
clone_size: -

cdr3_nt: TGTGCCAGCAGCTTTCAAGGGCCCGGCACAGATACGCAGTATTTT
cdr3_aa: CASSFQGPGTDTQYF
d_call: -
v_call: TRBV5-4
j_call: TRBJ2-3
clone_size: -

cdr3_nt: TGCGCCAGCGGGGGGGCAATAGGGAATGAGCAGTTCTTC
cdr3_aa: CASGGAIGNEQFF
d_call: -
v_call: TRBV10-1
j_call: TRBJ2-1
clone_size: -

cdr3_nt: TGTGCCAGCAGCCCCCATCTATTGATCGTGAGCGGGAGGTCTTGTGGGGATGAGCAGTTCTTC
cdr3_aa: CASSPHLLIVSGRSCGDEQFF
d_call: TRBD2
v_call: TRBV7-6
j_call: TRBJ2-1
clone_size: few

cdr3_nt: TGTGCCAGCAGCGGATCTAGCGGGAGGATAGAGACCCAGTACTTC
cdr3_aa: CASSGSSGRIETQYF
d_call: TRBD2
v_call: TRBV7-2
j_call: TRBJ2-5
clone_size: -

cdr3_nt: TGTGCCAGCAGCATCGGACAGGAAGAGACCCAGTACTTC
cdr3_aa: CASSIGQEETQYF
d_call: TRBD1
v_call: TRBV11-3
j_call: TRBJ2-5
clone_size: -

cdr3_nt: TGTGCCAGCAGCCAACCAAGACAGGGGACTAATGAAAAACTGTTTTTT
cdr3_aa: CASSQPRQGTNEKLFF
d_call: TRBD1
v_call: TRBV7-9
j_call: TRBJ1-4
clone_size: -

cdr3_nt: TGTGCCAGCAGCTTAGTACGGGGCTACAATGAGCAGTTCTTC
cdr3_aa: CASSLVRGYNEQFF
d_call: -
v_call: TRBV11-2
j_call: TRBJ2-1
clone_size: -

cdr3_nt: TGTGCCAGTATCGGGAAGGGGCCCACTGAAGCTTTCTTT
cdr3_aa: CASIGKGPTEAFF
d_call: -
v_call: TRBV19
j_call: TRBJ1-1
clone_size: large

cdr3_nt: TGTGCCAGTAGATGGACAGGGAGGGGGCTGAACACTGAAGCTTTCTTT
cdr3_aa: CASRWTGRGLNTEAFF
d_call: TRBD1
v_call: TRBV19
j_call: TRBJ1-1
clone_size: -

cdr3_nt: TGTGCCAGCTCACCAATGGTAAGGGGGACGGATACGCAGTATTTT
cdr3_aa: CASSPMVRGTDTQYF
d_call: -
v_call: TRBV18
j_call: TRBJ2-3
clone_size: -

cdr3_nt: TGTGCCAGCAGTTTCCCCCGGGGGAAGAGCGCAGATACGCAGTATTTT
cdr3_aa: CASSFPRGKSADTQYF
d_call: -
v_call: TRBV28
j_call: TRBJ2-3
clone_size: -

cdr3_nt: TGTGCCAGCAGTGCGACAGGGAATGGGCCCCAGCATTTT
cdr3_aa: CASSATGNGPQHF
d_call: TRBD1
v_call: TRBV6-1
j_call: TRBJ1-5
clone_size: few

cdr3_nt: TGTGCCTGGAGTGTACAACTAGAAGGCTACACCTTC
cdr3_aa: CAWSVQLEGYTF
d_call: -
v_call: TRBV30
j_call: TRBJ1-2
clone_size: -

cdr3_nt: TGTGCCAGCAGTTCCCCATCGGTGAGGTATCAGCCCCAGCATTTT
cdr3_aa: CASSSPSVRYQPQHF
d_call: -
v_call: TRBV28
j_call: TRBJ1-5
clone_size: -

cdr3_nt: TGTGCCACCTCTCAGAGACCCGGACAGGGTCTCAGTCAGCCCCAGCATTTT
cdr3_aa: CATSQRPGQGLSQPQHF
d_call: TRBD1
v_call: TRBV15
j_call: TRBJ1-5
clone_size: few

cdr3_nt: TGTGCCAGCAGCGCCGGGACCCGGGCCGCTGAAGCTTTCTTT
cdr3_aa: CASSAGTRAAEAFF
d_call: -
v_call: TRBV6-6
j_call: TRBJ1-1
clone_size: -

cdr3_nt: TGTGCCAGCAGGCAGGGCGCAAACAATGAGCAGTTCTTC
cdr3_aa: CASRQGANNEQFF
d_call: -
v_call: TRBV7-9
j_call: TRBJ2-1
clone_size: -

cdr3_nt: TGTGCCAGCAGCTCGACTAAGCCAGATACGCAGTATTTT
cdr3_aa: CASSSTKPDTQYF
d_call: -
v_call: TRBV7-2
j_call: TRBJ2-3
clone_size: -

cdr3_nt: TGCGCCACCGAGCGGGAGGGCCGTTCGGAGACCCAGTACTTC
cdr3_aa: CATEREGRSETQYF
d_call: TRBD2
v_call: TRBV10-2
j_call: TRBJ2-5
clone_size: once

cdr3_nt: TGTGCCATCAGTGAGGGGGGGCAGCAAGAGACCCAGTACTTC
cdr3_aa: CAISEGGQQETQYF
d_call: -
v_call: TRBV10-3
j_call: TRBJ2-5
clone_size: -

cdr3_nt: TGTGCCAGCAGCTTAGAGGCAAGCACCTACAATGAGCAGTTCTTC
cdr3_aa: CASSLEASTYNEQFF
d_call: -
v_call: TRBV11-3
j_call: TRBJ2-1
clone_size: -

cdr3_nt: TGTGCCTGGAGTTCTGCGGGAGGGCATCGCCCATCAGATACGCAGTATTTT
cdr3_aa: CAWSSAGGHRPSDTQYF
d_call: TRBD2
v_call: TRBV30
j_call: TRBJ2-3
clone_size: few

cdr3_nt: TGTGCCAGCAGTTTCCACAAGAGCGTACGGGGGACTGAAGCTTTCTTT
cdr3_aa: CASSFHKSVRGTEAFF
d_call: -
v_call: TRBV6-5
j_call: TRBJ1-1
clone_size: -

cdr3_nt: TGTGCCAGCAGCTCCTCGATGAGGATGGATGAGCAGTTCTTC
cdr3_aa: CASSSSMRMDEQFF
d_call: -
v_call: TRBV11-3
j_call: TRBJ2-1
clone_size: -

cdr3_nt: TGTGCCAGCAGCCAAGGAGAGGACTATGGCTACACCTTC
cdr3_aa: CASSQGEDYGYTF
d_call: -
v_call: TRBV14
j_call: TRBJ1-2
clone_size: -

cdr3_nt: TGTGCCAGCAGCGGCCGGGACAGCTTTTCAGATACGCAGTATTTT
cdr3_aa: CASSGRDSFSDTQYF
d_call: TRBD1
v_call: TRBV4-2
j_call: TRBJ2-3
clone_size: -

cdr3_nt: TGTGCCAGCAGTTTCGGGAACAATCAGCCCCAGCATTTT
cdr3_aa: CASSFGNNQPQHF
d_call: -
v_call: TRBV28
j_call: TRBJ1-5
clone_size: -

cdr3_nt: TGTGCCAGCTCGCGAGGGACTAGCGGGAGGGCCGGACCCACAGATACGCAGTATTTT
cdr3_aa: CASSRGTSGRAGPTDTQYF
d_call: TRBD2
v_call: TRBV18
j_call: TRBJ2-3
clone_size: -

cdr3_nt: TGCGCCAGCAGCTCCTTACAGGGGACGGAGGGTTACGAGCAGTACTTC
cdr3_aa: CASSSLQGTEGYEQYF
d_call: -
v_call: TRBV5-1
j_call: TRBJ2-7
clone_size: -

cdr3_nt: TGCGCCAGCAGCCCCCTTCAGCAGACTAACACTGAAGCTTTCTTT
cdr3_aa: CASSPLQQTNTEAFF
d_call: -
v_call: TRBV4-1
j_call: TRBJ1-1
clone_size: -

cdr3_nt: TGCGCCAGCAGCTCCGACAGGGGGAATTCACCCCTCCACTTT
cdr3_aa: CASSSDRGNSPLHF
d_call: TRBD1
v_call: TRBV5-1
j_call: TRBJ1-6
clone_size: -

cdr3_nt: TGTGCCGCACAGACTAGCGGGAGCGATGAGCAGTTCTTC
cdr3_aa: CAAQTSGSDEQFF
d_call: TRBD2
v_call: TRBV7-9
j_call: TRBJ2-1
clone_size: -

cdr3_nt: TGTGCCAGCAGCTTGGCGGGACAGGGCTACGAGCAGTACTTC
cdr3_aa: CASSLAGQGYEQYF
d_call: TRBD1
v_call: TRBV5-5
j_call: TRBJ2-7
clone_size: once

cdr3_nt: TGTGCCAGCAGTGAAGACAGGGCGAACAGGTTCTTC
cdr3_aa: CASSEDRANRFF
d_call: -
v_call: TRBV2
j_call: TRBJ2-1
clone_size: -